The subject of this entry is one TCR beta chain. Its antigen is still unknown. With only one base between it and a far larger clone, this is likely a read error. This sample was included in a study of prognosis after radiotherapy for stage I lung cancer. At the level of the study: Individuals with stage I non-small cell lung cancer joined the cohort between early 2018 and January 2019. Study findings and constraints: Unique TCR clone counts were lower following stereotactic body radiation therapy (median approximately 9,600 versus 7,200). Shannon entropy after stereotactic body radiation therapy was lower in patients who developed distant metastases.

The CDR3 runs 13 residues. V lost 7 bases and J 9 bases, leaving 16 bases between the germline ends. Germline V gives CDR1 MRHNA, CDR2 SNTAGT. Genomic DNA was the source, and TCR beta CDR3 was amplified from it by two-round multiplex PCR. First-round PCR employed TRBV- and TRBJ-specific primers for each gene. In TCRdb, the multiplex PCR reads were re-called with MiXCR into one record per CDR3 protein. The data contain about 47,000 distinct CDR3 sequences, 30% to 35% of them seen just once; the ten biggest clones take up about a tenth. The TCR was taken from a donor of 50 years or more with non-small cell lung cancer. J is TRBJ1-5 and V is TRBV6-4; D unclear. Sequenced here: PBMCs, sampled before or after stereotactic body radiation therapy (not recorded which). Written as DNA, the CDR3 is TGTGCCAGCACAGGCACGGAGTTTCTGCCCCAGCATTTT. The encoded protein is CASTGTEFLPQHF.